The clone carrying this T cell receptor beta chain was counted at least ten times. 5'RACE template switching added a universal primer site and UMIs to TCR cDNA. MiXCR, run by TCRdb on the 5' RACE reads, gives a single entry per CDR3 protein. Of 300,000 to 400,000 distinct CDR3 sequences in the sample, around 6.5% were seen once. This sample is drawn from a study of T cells after yellow fever vaccination. This CDR3 is built from 14 residues. J lost 0 bases, V lost 5 bases, and 3 bases had no gene match. The rearrangement joins TRBV12-3 or TRBV12-4 to TRBJ1-2; TRBD1 matches at 7 bases. The TCR originated in a man aged 25-45 years who received the YFV17D yellow fever vaccine. Sample: PBMCs, taken 5 days after the yellow fever booster vaccination. The CDR3 sequence: CASSAGTANYGYTF. The CDR3 coding sequence is TGTGCCAGCAGTGCTGGGACAGCTAACTATGGCTACACCTTC.